The sequence of this T cell receptor (beta chain) was determined in a study of T cell responses to AZD1222 COVID-19 vaccine. Notes on the study in general: It was only after the peak T cell response that any repertoires were sampled.

Germline lookup yields CDR1 SGHTA and CDR2 FQGNSA. The V end was cut by 3 bases, the J end by 10 bases, with 17 bases between. This CDR3 is 14 amino acids long. The data were produced by immunoSEQ multiplex PCR, yet TCRdb's version contains in-frame clones alone and is incomplete. The repertoire holds about 85,000 clones, 85% seen once, with more than 4% in the top ten. Note on this clone: What it recognizes is unknown.

The source material was peripheral blood, sampled 28 days after the second AZD1222 dose. The chain couples TRBV7-2 to TRBJ2-3, with D possibly TRBD1 on 7 matching bases. The source is an adult who received the AZD1222 COVID-19 vaccine. CDR3 coding DNA: TGTGCCAGCAGCTTCCAGGGGGGTGATGGGGCGCAGTATTTT. Its protein is CASSFQGGDGAQYF.